This entry describes one T cell receptor beta chain. A read error is possible here, since a much larger clone lies one base away. The PCR used 60 Vbeta and 13 Jbeta primers. Profiling relied on immunoSEQ multiplex PCR, and the TCRdb table lists in-frame clones only, not all of them. The table records roughly 200,000 clones, around 80% of them present only once. This record comes from a study of cytomegalovirus exposure and HLA in healthy donors. In the study overall: Among about 179 million T cells, an earlier analysis found about 100 million unique TCR beta sequences.

The germline V gene has CDR1 MRHNA and CDR2 SNTAGT. V shed 3 bases and J 3 bases; nucleotides not matched to a gene: 2. The CDR3 length is 15 residues. The TCR sequence derives from a man under 40 in good health and CMV-seronegative. The sequencing sample was made of PBMCs. V is TRBV6-4 and J is TRBJ2-2; 9 bases are a match to TRBD1. The CDR3 DNA is TGTGCCAGCAGTGAAGGGACAGGGCACACCGGGGAGCTGTTTTTT. Its protein is CASSEGTGHTGELFF.